This TCR beta chain was recorded in a study of blood T cell repertoires in COVID-19. Study context: Sites across the United States, Italy and Spain contributed samples from acute and convalescent COVID-19. PBMCs, B-cell-depleted T cells, or T cells provided the cDNA or gDNA that made up the material.

Followed over time, Seattle patients had been enrolled while infection was active. In the study's own analysis: Reference gene primers were amplified, and this amplification served to estimate nucleated cell counts. The table came from immunoSEQ multiplex PCR; TCRdb's copy has only in-frame clones and leaves some out. That table furnishes V, J and clone size, whereas the DNA furnished D and trimming. The sample includes 330,000 or so clones, around 90% of them seen just once. Sequencing used peripheral blood. The sequence came from a woman aged 55-75 years with COVID-19, enrolled during active disease.

The CDR3 bases are TGTGCCAGCAGCACTAGCCAGAGAGAGACCCAGTACTTC. This codes for CASSTSQRETQYF. The chain recombines TRBV6-5 with TRBJ2-5, with D maybe TRBD2 (6 bases). The germline CDR1 and CDR2 sequences are MNHEY and SVGAGI. Between the trimmed V and J ends, which lost 6 bases and 4 bases, there was a span of 12 bases. CDR3 length: 13 amino acids.